This TCR beta chain was recovered during a study of breast tumors, draining lymph nodes, adjacent tissues. Study results and limitations: Most tumor T cells seemingly derive from lymph node, then expand in tumor. Luminal-like breast cancer showed significantly higher tumor–nontumor repertoire similarity than basal-like.

This clonotype came up a few times. As yet, its antigen is unknown. In TCRdb, the multiplex PCR reads were re-called with MiXCR into one record per CDR3 protein. The sample has approximately 250,000 distinct CDR3 sequences, under 40% seen once; the top ten hold roughly 3.5%. This CDR3 comprises 18 residues. V was clipped by 1 base and J by 0 bases, with 15 bases between them. Per the germline V gene, CDR1 is KGHSH and CDR2 is LQKENI. The lymph nodes were axillary draining lymph nodes from breast cancer patients. The V gene is TRBV18, the J gene TRBJ1-4; D gene uncertain. Source material: axillary lymph node tissue. The source of this sequence is a female donor with breast cancer. Some clones in this sample may be carry-over from other donors' samples. This CDR3 reads CASSPQFAGYATNEKLFF. The CDR3 DNA sequence: TGTGCCAGCTCACCACAATTCGCAGGCTATGCAACTAATGAAAAACTGTTTTTT.